These 28 T cell receptor beta chains came from one sample sequenced in a study of blood T cell repertoires in COVID-19. The repertoire was sequenced with immunoSEQ multiplex PCR; TCRdb's copy has only in-frame clones and lacks some. The profile shows around 450,000 clones, 90% of them singletons. The specimen was PBMCs or T cells enriched from blood (not recorded which). These receptors came from a man aged 18 to 30 who had recovered from COVID-19.

The rearrangement links TRBV6-2 or TRBV6-3 to TRBJ2-1; D possibly corresponds to TRBD2 (6 bases). The germline CDR1 and CDR2 sequences are MNHEY and SVGEGT. There are 16 residues in the CDR3. V was pared by 6 bases and J by 8 bases, with 23 bases between. The CDR3 DNA is TGTGCCAGCAGCCCTCAGCGGGCCATGGGGATCTATGAGCAGTTCTTC. Translating gives CASSPQRAMGIYEQFF.

The chain links TRBV28 to TRBJ2-7; 7 bases agree with TRBD1. Germline lookup yields CDR1 MDHEN and CDR2 SYDVKM. The V gene end was trimmed by 5 bases and the J gene end by 2 bases; junction bases not matched to a gene: 12. CDR3 length: 16 residues. The CDR3 loop is CASSPVGTVITYEQYF. Here the CDR3 DNA reads TGTGCCAGCAGTCCCGTCGGGACAGTCATTACCTACGAGCAGTACTTC.

V usage is TRBV7-6 and J usage is TRBJ2-2; 9 bases line up with TRBD1. Germline V gives CDR1 SGHVS, CDR2 FNYEAQ. J gave up 2 bases and V 2 bases, and 9 bases lay outside the gene matches. This CDR3 comprises 18 residues. The CDR3 reads CASSLPSGQGSNTGELFF. CDR3 DNA sequence: TGTGCCAGCAGCTTACCGTCCGGACAGGGGTCCAACACCGGGGAGCTGTTTTTT.

This chain joins TRBV5-1 and TRBJ2-7, with 9 bases fitting TRBD1. Trimming at V came to 1 base and at J to 7 bases, leaving 9 bases not matched to a gene. This CDR3 is built from 15 residues. In germline, CDR1 is SGHRS, CDR2 YFSETQ. The CDR3 protein is CASSLPLTGGYEQYF. As DNA, the CDR3 is TGCGCCAGCAGCTTGCCCCTGACAGGGGGTTATGAGCAGTACTTC.

The V gene is TRBV21-1, the J gene TRBJ1-5. TRBV21-1 is labeled a pseudogene. The CDR3 runs 15 residues. DNA of the CDR3: TGTGCCAGCAGCAAAAGGCGGGTGCACAATCAGCCCCAGCATTTT. Amino acids: CASSKRRVHNQPQHF.

CDR3 residues: CASSYRDRAYEQYF. The CDR3 DNA sequence: TGTGCCAGCAGTTACCGGGACAGGGCCTACGAGCAGTACTTC. This sequence joins TRBV6-5 and TRBJ2-7; 9 bases line up with TRBD1. The junction had 1 base not matched to a gene; V was cut back by 2 bases and J by 2 bases. The CDR3 consists of 14 residues. Germline assignment: CDR1 MNHEY and CDR2 SVGAGI.

The genes are TRBV7-3 and TRBJ1-6, with D possibly being TRBD1 (6 bases). V lost 5 bases, J lost 8 bases, and 10 bases lay in between. Germline V CDR1 and CDR2: SGHTA, FQGTGA. The CDR3 has 13 amino acids. The CDR3 sequence: CASSASGDSPLHF. The CDR3 DNA follows: TGTGCCAGCAGCGCCTCAGGGGATTCACCCCTCCACTTT.

The CDR3, as DNA: TGTGCCAGCAGCTTCGGGACAGGGGACGCAGATACGCAGTATTTT. Amino acids: CASSFGTGDADTQYF. V and J are TRBV5-8 and TRBJ2-3; TRBD1 aligns across 10 bases. The CDR3 runs 15 residues. Germline values: CDR1 SGHTS, CDR2 YDEGEE. Unmatched junction bases numbered 4, after V lost 2 bases and J lost 4 bases. The full variable domain, with the rest looked up from reference TRBV5-8 and TRBJ2-3, is EAGVTQSPTHLIKTRGQQATLRCSPISGHTSVYWYQQALGLGLQFLLWYDEGEERNRGNFPPRFSGRQFPNYSSELNVNALELEDSALYLCASSFGTGDADTQYFGPGTRLTVL.

This clone occurred a few times. The chain employs TRBV9 and TRBJ1-4; TRBD1 is a possible D gene (5 bases). CDR3 length: 14 amino acids. Germline CDR1 is SGDLS and CDR2 is YYNGEE. The V and J ends lost 3 bases and 5 bases respectively, with 11 bases between them. CDR3: CASSEDTLNEKLFF. CDR3 bases: TGTGCCAGCAGCGAGGACACCTTGAATGAAAAACTGTTTTTT.

The chain combines TRBV28 with TRBJ1-1; maybe TRBD1 (5 bases). CDR1 and CDR2 from the germline V gene are MDHEN and SYDVKM. The CDR3 is 15 amino acids. The germline V and J ends were trimmed by 6 bases and 4 bases, with 18 bases remaining between them. The CDR3 DNA reads TGTGCCAGCAGACACGGGAGGGGTGGGAGCACTGAAGCTTTCTTT. It yields the protein CASRHGRGGSTEAFF.

The rearrangement links TRBV7-9 to TRBJ1-1; TRBD1 agrees at 11 bases. Trimming took 11 bases from V and 3 from J; bases not matched to a gene: 5. Germline V gene lookup returns CDR1 SEHNR and CDR2 FQNEAQ (reference sequence). The CDR3 runs 13 residues. CDR3 sequence reads: CAGRTGGHTEAFF. In DNA form, the CDR3 reads TGTGCCGGGAGGACAGGGGGCCACACTGAAGCTTTCTTT.

The chain joins TRBV25-1 to TRBJ1-1, with D tentatively TRBD1 (6 bases). Germline assignment: CDR1 MGHDK and CDR2 SYGVNS. The CDR3 spans 16 residues. Trimming removed 1 base from V and 5 bases from J, with 17 bases in between. Here the CDR3 reads CASSEFSGRGVTEAFF. The CDR3 coding sequence is TGTGCCAGCAGTGAATTCTCGGGCAGGGGAGTAACTGAAGCTTTCTTT.

This rearrangement joins TRBV9 to TRBJ1-2; 7 nucleotides match TRBD1. Germline V gives CDR1 SGDLS, CDR2 YYNGEE. The CDR3 has 14 residues. The V segment lost 0 bases and the J segment 8 bases; nucleotides outside the gene matches: 7. Written as DNA, the CDR3 is TGTGCCAGCAGCGTAGACTCGACAGGGCTAGGCTACACCTTC. Its translation is CASSVDSTGLGYTF.

This chain links TRBV27 with TRBJ2-2, with a weak D call TRBD2 (5 bases). Germline CDR1 and CDR2: MNHEY and SMNVEV (reference sequence). The CDR3 contains 17 residues. Trimming left V 6 bases short and J 0 bases short, with 17 bases between. The CDR3 here is CASSPRVGGTNTGELFF. In nucleotides, the CDR3 is TGTGCCAGCAGCCCACGGGTTGGAGGTACGAACACCGGGGAGCTGTTTTTT.

V is TRBV19 and J is TRBJ1-2, with D perhaps TRBD1 (5 bases). Germline V gene lookup returns CDR1 LNHDA and CDR2 SQIVND (reference sequence). V lost 7 bases and J 2 bases, leaving 14 bases between the germline ends. The CDR3 has 14 residues. CDR3 sequence: CASKGAVKNYGYTF. The DNA of the CDR3 is TGTGCCAGTAAAGGGGCAGTCAAAAACTATGGCTACACCTTC.

Turning to this clone: At the DNA level, this CDR3 is encoded by other sequences in the same sample as well. The chain links TRBV9 to TRBJ1-2, with D unresolved. This CDR3 spans 14 amino acids. Trimming removed 0 bases at V and 1 base at J, with 7 bases between. The germline V gene has CDR1 SGDLS and CDR2 YYNGEE. The CDR3 DNA reads TGTGCCAGCAGCGTAGGGTCGGGTAACTATGGCTACACCTTC. Amino acids: CASSVGSGNYGYTF.

The chain carries TRBV18 and TRBJ1-5; no definite D call. V was shortened by 4 bases and J by 1 base, with 11 bases between the two germline ends. CDR1 KGHSH and CDR2 LQKENI come from the germline V gene. This CDR3 spans 15 amino acids. The CDR3 sequence is CASSLGSGSNQPQHF. The CDR3 DNA is TGTGCCAGCTCACTGGGGAGCGGGAGCAATCAGCCCCAGCATTTT. Filled out from reference TRBV18 and TRBJ1-5, the complete variable domain reads NAGVMQNPRHLVRRRGQEARLRCSPMKGHSHVYWYRQLPEEGLKFMVYLQKENIIDESGMPKERFSAEFPKEGPSILRIQQVVRGDSAAYFCASSLGSGSNQPQHFGDGTRLSIL.

The CDR3 spells CASSPHTRGEAFF. The CDR3 DNA reads TGTGCCAGCAGCCCACATACCCGGGGGGAAGCTTTCTTT. This chain uses TRBV3-1 (or the pseudogene TRBV3-2) with TRBJ1-1; TRBD1 is a possible D gene (5 bases). This CDR3 is built from 13 residues. The V end was cut by 4 bases, the J end by 8 bases, with 14 bases between. Germline lookup yields CDR1 LGHDT and CDR2 YNNKEL (reference sequence).

V usage is TRBV6-5 and J usage is TRBJ1-2, with 10 bases identical to TRBD1. Germline V lookup: CDR1 MNHEY, CDR2 SVGAGI. The CDR3 runs 15 residues. J was trimmed by 4 bases and V by 6 bases; bases with no gene match: 8. The DNA for the CDR3 is TGTGCCAGCAGCTTACGACAGGGGGCGGGCTATGGCTACACCTTC. This encodes CASSLRQGAGYGYTF.

The gene calls are TRBV28 and TRBJ2-1; D not resolved. V was pared by 7 bases and J by 0 bases, with 19 bases between. The germline gives CDR1 MDHEN, CDR2 SYDVKM. The CDR3 covers 17 residues. CDR3 sequence reads: CASTSQSGESSYNEQFF. In nucleotides, the CDR3 is TGTGCCAGCACCAGTCAATCCGGAGAGAGCTCCTACAATGAGCAGTTCTTC.

V is TRBV19 and J is TRBJ1-1; weak D call: TRBD1 (6 bases). The CDR3 length is 15 residues. Trimming shortened V by 5 bases and J by 1 base, and 14 bases separated the two germline ends. Germline V gene lookup returns CDR1 LNHDA and CDR2 SQIVND (reference sequence). Here the CDR3 DNA reads TGTGCCAGTAGTCCCCTGGACAGAACGAACACTGAAGCTTTCTTT. The encoded protein is CASSPLDRTNTEAFF.

The rearrangement uses TRBV5-1 and TRBJ2-3, with 7 bases matching TRBD1. The CDR3 is 15 residues long. Germline V gene data show CDR1 as SGHRS and CDR2 as YFSETQ. Losses at the gene ends were 2 bases for V and 2 bases for J; bases not matched to a gene: 5. CDR3 loop: CASSFRDRLTDTQYF. Written as DNA, the CDR3 is TGCGCCAGCAGCTTCCGGGACAGACTCACAGATACGCAGTATTTT.

The V call is TRBV5-1, the J call TRBJ1-1; no firm D call. The germline V gene has CDR1 SGHRS and CDR2 YFSETQ. V shed 0 bases and J shed 1 base, with 7 bases lying between them. The CDR3 extends over 14 amino acids. Here the CDR3 reads CASSLAQTNTEAFF. The CDR3, as DNA: TGCGCCAGCAGCTTGGCACAGACGAACACTGAAGCTTTCTTT.

This CDR3 is CASSLRGLGYTF. The CDR3 DNA follows: TGTGCCAGCAGTCTGAGAGGTCTTGGCTACACCTTC. V and J are TRBV3-1 (or the pseudogene TRBV3-2) and TRBJ1-2; D gene ambiguous. The CDR3 extends over 12 amino acids. Trimming cost V 6 bases and J 7 bases, with 12 bases left between them. The V gene's germline CDR1 is LGHDT and CDR2 YNNKEL (reference sequence).

The gene calls are TRBV19 and TRBJ2-2, with D perhaps matching TRBD2 (6 bases). Germline CDR1 is LNHDA and CDR2 is SQIVND (reference sequence). This CDR3 is 14 amino acids long. With 4 bases removed from V and 7 bases from J, the gap between germline ends came to 13 bases. In DNA form, the CDR3 reads TGTGCCAGTAGTACCCGGACTACAAGCGGGGAGCTGTTTTTT. This gives the protein CASSTRTTSGELFF.

In its sample, this clone was seen once. The CDR3 DNA reads as TGTGCCAGCAGCCCGGGTTTGTACGAGCAGTACTTC. It translates to CASSPGLYEQYF. V is TRBV28 and J is TRBJ2-7; D ambiguous. V was pared by 6 bases and J by 4 bases, with 10 bases between. CDR1 and CDR2 (germline): MDHEN, SYDVKM. The CDR3 totals 12 residues.

This chain connects TRBV11-1 to TRBJ1-6, with a possible D match to TRBD1 (5 bases). The germline V gene has CDR1 SGHAT and CDR2 FQDESV (reference sequence). The CDR3 totals 14 residues. The V end lost 1 base, the J end lost 9 bases, and 10 bases lay between the germline ends. CDR3 residues: CASSLEGMISPLHF. The CDR3 DNA sequence: TGTGCCAGCAGCTTAGAGGGGATGATTTCACCCCTCCACTTT.

This chain joins TRBV5-4 and TRBJ1-6; D gene ambiguous. The germline V gene has CDR1 SGHNT and CDR2 YYREEE (reference sequence). The CDR3 is made up of 13 amino acids. The V end was cut by 0 bases, the J end by 10 bases, with 8 bases between. This chain's CDR3 is CASSLASGSPLHF. The CDR3 DNA is TGTGCCAGCAGCTTGGCCTCGGGATCACCCCTCCACTTT.